This passage covers 15 T cell receptor beta chains from one sample sequenced in a study of coeliac disease. Profiled with immunoSEQ multiplex PCR; TCRdb holds only in-frame clones, not every one. The sample has roughly 960 clones, 50% to 60% seen once. Specimen: lamina propria lymphocytes from the gut. These receptors originate from a woman aged 45-60 years with celiac disease on a gluten-free diet.

The chain carries TRBV28 and TRBJ1-6; 7 bases are a match to TRBD1. Per the germline V gene, CDR1 is MDHEN and CDR2 is SYDVKM. Germline trimming cut 2 bases from V and 9 bases from J; bases unmatched to any gene: 10. This CDR3 has 16 residues. The DNA of the CDR3 is TGTGCCAGCAGTTTAGCCGGGCCAGGGGGTTTTTCACCCCTCCACTTT. This codes for CASSLAGPGGFSPLHF.

The rearrangement uses TRBV9 and TRBJ2-5; 9 nucleotides align to TRBD2. The CDR3 is made up of 16 amino acids. Germline CDR1 and CDR2: SGDLS and YYNGEE. V dropped 4 bases and J dropped 5; count of bases not matched to a gene: 12. The CDR3 DNA reads as TGTGCCAGCAGCTCCCTCGCGGGGGGGCCGGGGGAGACCCAGTACTTC. It codes for CASSSLAGGPGETQYF.

The chain uses TRBV10-2 and TRBJ1-5; D is ambiguous. Trimming left V 8 bases short and J 4 bases short, with 12 bases between. The CDR3 is made up of 13 amino acids. Looked up from germline, CDR1 is WSHSY and CDR2 is SAAADI. The CDR3 region is CASGGVGNQPQHF. CDR3 nucleotides: TGCGCCAGCGGAGGTGTGGGGAATCAGCCCCAGCATTTT.

There are a few counts of this clone. This chain connects TRBV28 to TRBJ1-2; 7 bases match TRBD1. Germline V gene sequence: CDR1 MDHEN, CDR2 SYDVKM. This CDR3 contains 20 residues. Trimming removed 7 bases from V and 1 base from J; junction bases left unmatched: 24. CDR3 region: CASTLDLNRDRKVINYGYTF. The DNA of the CDR3 is TGTGCCAGCACCCTCGACCTCAACCGGGACAGAAAAGTTATTAACTATGGCTACACCTTC.

The rearrangement links TRBV19 to TRBJ2-3; 9 nucleotides align to TRBD2. CDR3 length: 15 residues. Germline CDR1 reads LNHDA; CDR2 reads SQIVND (reference sequence). The trim removed 3 bases at V and 2 bases at J, leaving 3 bases unmatched. The CDR3 nucleotides are TGTGCCAGTAGTATCCTAGCGGGGAACACAGATACGCAGTATTTT. It specifies CASSILAGNTDTQYF.

The J gene is TRBJ2-2, the V gene TRBV11-2; 9 bases are shared with TRBD1. The germline CDR1 and CDR2 sequences are SGHAT and FQNNGV. J gave up 5 bases and V 4 bases, and 5 bases lay outside the gene matches. The CDR3 length is 15 residues. The CDR3 sequence: CASSSGTGFTGELFF. As DNA, the CDR3 is TGTGCCAGCAGCTCCGGGACAGGGTTTACCGGGGAGCTGTTTTTT.

A few counts support this clone. The V gene is TRBV4-2, the J gene TRBJ2-1; D possibly corresponds to TRBD1 (5 bases). This CDR3 comprises 16 residues. Germline V gene data show CDR1 as LGHNA and CDR2 as YNFKEQ. Between the trimmed V and J ends, which lost 2 bases and 3 bases, there was a span of 14 bases. CDR3 nucleotide sequence: TGTGCCAGCAGCCAAAAAATCAGGGTTTACTACAATGAGCAGTTCTTC. Translated: CASSQKIRVYYNEQFF.

This clone has more than one count but fewer than ten. V is TRBV4-2 and J is TRBJ2-3, with D hard to call. The CDR3 totals 13 residues. V was pared by 0 bases and J by 11 bases, with 12 bases between. Germline CDR1 and CDR2: LGHNA and YNFKEQ. CDR3 coding DNA: TGTGCCAGCAGCCAAGAAAATGATATTAGGCAGTATTTT. Translated, it gives CASSQENDIRQYF.

This sequence joins TRBV5-4 and TRBJ1-2; D gene ambiguous. Germline V gene sequence: CDR1 SGHNT, CDR2 YYREEE (reference sequence). The CDR3 contains 15 residues. Trimming took 1 base from V and 8 from J, leaving 18 bases between them. The CDR3 loop reads CASSLSTRIPQGYTF. CDR3 nucleotide sequence: TGTGCCAGCAGCTTGAGTACAAGAATACCCCAGGGCTACACCTTC.

The chain carries TRBV9 and TRBJ1-6; D unclear. The CDR3 spans 14 residues. Germline-derived CDR1 and CDR2 are SGDLS and YYNGEE. V dropped 4 bases and J dropped 6 bases, with 11 bases sitting between them. This CDR3 is CASSSPGTNSPLHF. CDR3 DNA: TGTGCCAGCAGCTCGCCGGGAACTAATTCACCCCTCCACTTT.

The chain uses TRBV2 and TRBJ2-3; TRBD1 aligns across 7 bases. Trimming cost V 7 bases and J 2 bases; bases outside gene matches: 3. CDR1 is SNHLY and CDR2 is FYNNEI in the germline V gene. The length of the CDR3 is 13 residues. The CDR3 DNA reads TGTGCCAGCAACAGGGGTGACACAGATACGCAGTATTTT. This encodes CASNRGDTDTQYF.

The rearrangement joins TRBV10-1 to TRBJ1-1; a weak D match, TRBD1 (5 bases). The V end was cut by 8 bases, the J end by 4 bases, with 14 bases between. CDR3 length equals 13 residues. Germline CDR1 reads WNHNN; CDR2 reads SYGVQD (reference sequence). CDR3 region: CASGRGAATEAFF. The CDR3 nucleotides read TGCGCCAGCGGACGTGGGGCAGCCACTGAAGCTTTCTTT.

The rearrangement uses TRBV30 and TRBJ1-2; D not certain. This CDR3 region has 12 residues. V lost 0 bases, J lost 8 bases, and 10 bases lay in between. Germline CDR1 reads GTSNPN; CDR2 reads SVGIG (reference sequence). The CDR3 protein is CAWSVIPGGYTF. The CDR3 nucleotides read TGTGCCTGGAGTGTAATCCCCGGGGGCTACACCTTC.

The V and J genes are TRBV6-5 and TRBJ1-2; D remains unclear. The CDR3 consists of 14 residues. Per the germline V gene, CDR1 is MNHEY and CDR2 is SVGAGI. V lost 5 bases and J lost 4, with 14 bases in between. DNA of the CDR3: TGTGCCAGCAGTGTCCCGGTTGTTGCCTATGGCTACACCTTC. Translation: CASSVPVVAYGYTF.

The V and J genes are TRBV12-5 and TRBJ1-1; possibly TRBD1 for D (5 bases). In germline, CDR1 is LGHNT, CDR2 FRNRAP. The V end was cut by 0 bases, the J end by 6 bases, with 23 bases between. CDR3 length: 18 residues. The CDR3 DNA is TGTGCTAGTGGTTTGGTCCTCCGGGGGAGTGGGCCTACCTCTGAAGCTTTCTTT. As protein: CASGLVLRGSGPTSEAFF.